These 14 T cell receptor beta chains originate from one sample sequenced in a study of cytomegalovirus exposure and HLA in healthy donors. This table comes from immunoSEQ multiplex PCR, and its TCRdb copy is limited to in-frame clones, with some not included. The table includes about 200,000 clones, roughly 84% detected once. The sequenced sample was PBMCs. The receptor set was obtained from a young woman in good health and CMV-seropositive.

The CDR3 nucleotides read TGTGCCAGCAGTCCGCCTCCGGGACAGGGGAGGGACGAGCAGTACTTC. It translates to CASSPPPGQGRDEQYF. The chain uses TRBV28 and TRBJ2-7; 10 bases map to TRBD1. The CDR3 contains 16 residues. V dropped 5 bases and J dropped 5; count of bases not matched to a gene: 12. Germline V gene lookup returns CDR1 MDHEN and CDR2 SYDVKM.

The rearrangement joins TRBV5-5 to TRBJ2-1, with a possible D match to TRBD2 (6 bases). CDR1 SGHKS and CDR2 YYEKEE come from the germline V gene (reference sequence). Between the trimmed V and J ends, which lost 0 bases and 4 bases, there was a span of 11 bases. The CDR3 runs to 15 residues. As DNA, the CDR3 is TGTGCCAGCAGCTTGGCCGGGACTTCTTACAATGAGCAGTTCTTC. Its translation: CASSLAGTSYNEQFF.

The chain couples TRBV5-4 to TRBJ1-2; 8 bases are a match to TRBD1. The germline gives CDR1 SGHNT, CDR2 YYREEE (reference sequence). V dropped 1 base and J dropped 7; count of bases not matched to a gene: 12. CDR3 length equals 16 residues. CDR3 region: CASSLPSAGGISGYTF. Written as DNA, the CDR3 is TGTGCCAGCAGCTTGCCTTCCGCAGGGGGCATAAGTGGCTACACCTTC. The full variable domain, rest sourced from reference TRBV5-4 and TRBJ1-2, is ETGVTQSPTHLIKTRGQQVTLRCSSQSGHNTVSWYQQALGQGPQFIFQYYREEENGRGNFPPRFSGLQFPNYSSELNVNALELDDSALYLCASSLPSAGGISGYTFGSGTRLTVV.

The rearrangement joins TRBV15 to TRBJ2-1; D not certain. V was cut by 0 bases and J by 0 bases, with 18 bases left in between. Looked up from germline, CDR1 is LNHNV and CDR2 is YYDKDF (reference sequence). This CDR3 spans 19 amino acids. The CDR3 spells CATSREALSSFYSYNEQFF. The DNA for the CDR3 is TGTGCCACCAGCAGAGAAGCGCTTAGCTCATTCTACTCCTACAATGAGCAGTTCTTC. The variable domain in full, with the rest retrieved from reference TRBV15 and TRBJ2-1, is DAMVIQNPRYQVTQFGKPVTLSCSQTLNHNVMYWYQQKSSQAPKLLFHYYDKDFNNEADTPDNFQSRRPNTSFCFLDIRSPGLGDTAMYLCATSREALSSFYSYNEQFFGPGTRLTVL.

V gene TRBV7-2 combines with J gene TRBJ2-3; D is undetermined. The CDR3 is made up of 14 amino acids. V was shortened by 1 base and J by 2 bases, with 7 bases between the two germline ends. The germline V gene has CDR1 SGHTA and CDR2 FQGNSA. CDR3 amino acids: CASSLVSLTDTQYF. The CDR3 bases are TGTGCCAGCAGCTTAGTTTCCCTCACAGATACGCAGTATTTT. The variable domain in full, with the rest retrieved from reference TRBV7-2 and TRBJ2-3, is GAGVSQSPSNKVTEKGKDVELRCDPISGHTALYWYRQSLGQGLEFLIYFQGNSAPDKSGLPSDRFSAERTGGSVSTLTIQRTQQEDSAVYLCASSLVSLTDTQYFGPGTRLTVL.

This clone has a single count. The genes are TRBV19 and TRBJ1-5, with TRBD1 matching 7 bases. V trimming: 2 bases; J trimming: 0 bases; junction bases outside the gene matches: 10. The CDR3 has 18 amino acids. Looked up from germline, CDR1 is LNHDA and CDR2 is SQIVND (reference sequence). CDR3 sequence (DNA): TGTGCCAGTAGTATACCCCCGACAGGGCCTTATAGCAATCAGCCCCAGCATTTT. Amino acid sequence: CASSIPPTGPYSNQPQHF.

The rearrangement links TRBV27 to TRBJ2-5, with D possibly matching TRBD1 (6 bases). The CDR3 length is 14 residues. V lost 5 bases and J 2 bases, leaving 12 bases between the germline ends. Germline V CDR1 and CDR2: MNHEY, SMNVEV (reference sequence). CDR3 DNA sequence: TGTGCCAGCAGTACAATCGGGACACAAGAGACCCAGTACTTC. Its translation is CASSTIGTQETQYF.

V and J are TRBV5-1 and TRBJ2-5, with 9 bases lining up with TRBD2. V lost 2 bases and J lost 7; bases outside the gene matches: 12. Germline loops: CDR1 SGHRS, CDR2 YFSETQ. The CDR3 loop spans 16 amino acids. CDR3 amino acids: CASSLSSGINWGTQYF. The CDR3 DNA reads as TGCGCCAGCAGCTTATCTAGCGGGATCAATTGGGGGACCCAGTACTTC. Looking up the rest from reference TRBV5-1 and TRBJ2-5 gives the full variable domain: KAGVTQTPRYLIKTRGQQVTLSCSPISGHRSVSWYQQTPGQGLQFLFEYFSETQRNKGNFPGRFSGRQFSNSRSEMNVSTLELGDSALYLCASSLSSGINWGTQYFGPGTRLLVL.

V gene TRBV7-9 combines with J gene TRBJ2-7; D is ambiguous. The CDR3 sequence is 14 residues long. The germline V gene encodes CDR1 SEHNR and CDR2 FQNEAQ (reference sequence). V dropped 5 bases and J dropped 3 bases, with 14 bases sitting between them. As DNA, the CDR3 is TGTGCCAGCAGCATACCGGGTTCTAACTACGAGCAGTACTTC. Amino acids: CASSIPGSNYEQYF.

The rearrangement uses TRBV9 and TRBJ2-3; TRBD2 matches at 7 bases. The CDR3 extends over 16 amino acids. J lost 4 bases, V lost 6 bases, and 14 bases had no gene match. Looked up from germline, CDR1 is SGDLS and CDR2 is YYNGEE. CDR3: CASTDTSDLVPDTQYF. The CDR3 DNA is TGTGCCAGCACGGACACTAGCGACCTCGTCCCAGATACGCAGTATTTT. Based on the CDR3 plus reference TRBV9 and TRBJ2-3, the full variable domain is DSGVTQTPKHLITATGQRVTLRCSPRSGDLSVYWYQQSLDQGLQFLIQYYNGEERAKGNILERFSAQQFPDLHSELNLSSLELGDSALYFCASTDTSDLVPDTQYFGPGTRLTVL.

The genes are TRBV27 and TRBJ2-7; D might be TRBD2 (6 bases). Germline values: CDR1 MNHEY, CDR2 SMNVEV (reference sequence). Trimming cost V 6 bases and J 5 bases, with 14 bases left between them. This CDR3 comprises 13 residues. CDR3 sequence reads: CASSGGGFHEQYF. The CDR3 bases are TGTGCCAGCAGCGGTGGGGGGTTTCACGAGCAGTACTTC.

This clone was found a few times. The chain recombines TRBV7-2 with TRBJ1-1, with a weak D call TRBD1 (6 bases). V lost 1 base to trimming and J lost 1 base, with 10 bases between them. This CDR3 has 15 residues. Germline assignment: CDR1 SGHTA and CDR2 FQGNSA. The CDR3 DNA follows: TGTGCCAGCAGCTTAGGTGACAGGAGGAACACTGAAGCTTTCTTT. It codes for CASSLGDRRNTEAFF.

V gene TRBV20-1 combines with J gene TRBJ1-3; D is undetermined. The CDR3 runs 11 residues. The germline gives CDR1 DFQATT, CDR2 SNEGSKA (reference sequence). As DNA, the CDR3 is TGCAGCACAACCCCTGGAAACACCATATATTTT. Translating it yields CSTTPGNTIYF.

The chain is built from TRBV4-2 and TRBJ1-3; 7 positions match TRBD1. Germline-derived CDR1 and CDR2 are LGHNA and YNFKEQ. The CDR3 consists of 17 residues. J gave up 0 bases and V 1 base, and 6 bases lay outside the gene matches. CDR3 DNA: TGTGCCAGCAGCCAAGTTCGGGACAGAAGCTCTGGAAACACCATATATTTT. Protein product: CASSQVRDRSSGNTIYF.